The clone carrying this TCR beta chain has just one count. What it recognizes is unknown. These data come from a study of shared clonotypes between healthy human individuals. Sequencing was performed with immunoSEQ multiplex PCR; in TCRdb, only in-frame clones are kept and a portion is missing. The table records more than 2 million clones, about 95% of them present only once. CD45RO negativity and positive selection for CCR7 defined naive CD8 cells, a population that excluded terminally differentiated effector memory CD45RA+ cells. Per the germline V gene, CDR1 is MNHEY and CDR2 is SVGAGI. The CDR3 contains 15 residues. The junction had 8 bases not matched to a gene; V was cut back by 6 bases and J by 4 bases. Study outcomes and limitations: Memory subsets generally showed smaller estimated richness than naive subsets did.

Material for sequencing was naive CD8+ T cells sorted from blood. The origin of this receptor is a young man in good health. This chain joins TRBV6-5 and TRBJ1-2, with 10 positions matching TRBD1. The CDR3 bases are TGTGCCAGCAGGGAGGGACAGGGGAATCTCTATGGCTACACCTTC. Residues: CASREGQGNLYGYTF.